A single sample is the source of the 5 T cell receptor beta chains below, sequenced in a study of CD8+ T cells in alopecia areata. The treatment is: oral pan-JAK inhibitor, 5-10 mg twice daily. Following extraction, RNA underwent reverse transcription to cDNA, which served as the sequencing template. Here immunoSEQ multiplex PCR was the method, and the copy in TCRdb shows in-frame clones only, minus some. The table has fewer than 150,000 clones, less than 60% seen once. Sequenced material: CD4+ T cells sorted from blood, taken at week 24, from a patient treated with tofacitinib. The receptor source for this set is a human donor with alopecia areata.

This clone was found a few times. The genes are TRBV4-1 and TRBJ2-5, with 14 bases lining up with TRBD2. Germline V gene sequence: CDR1 MGHRA, CDR2 YSYEKL. This CDR3 has 16 residues. The V and J ends lost 5 bases and 5 bases, in that order; junction bases with no gene match: 7. The CDR3 is CASSSGLAGGWETQYF. The CDR3 DNA reads as TGCGCCAGCAGCTCTGGACTAGCGGGGGGCTGGGAGACCCAGTACTTC.

In the case of this clone: An end of the junction does not agree with germline; a read error may underlie this. The identical CDR3 is also encoded by other nucleotide sequences in the sample. The chain combines TRBV5-1 with TRBJ2-1, with D uncertain. The germline CDR1 and CDR2 sequences are SGHRS and YFSETQ. CDR3 size: 11 residues. The CDR3 nucleotides are TGCGCCAGCAGCTCCGACAATGAGCAGTTCTTC. Its protein is CASSSDNEQFF.

The chain uses TRBV29-1 and TRBJ1-2; TRBD1 matches 7 bases. CDR1 is SQVTM, CDR2 ANQGSEA, per germline. CDR3 length: 12 amino acids. V lost 7 bases to trimming and J lost 3 bases; unmatched junction nucleotides: 5. This CDR3 reads CSASGTDYGYTF. DNA for the CDR3: TGCAGCGCTTCCGGGACAGACTATGGCTACACCTTC. Using reference TRBV29-1 and TRBJ1-2 for the parts outside the CDR3, the full variable domain is SAVISQKPSRDICQRGTSLTIQCQVDSQVTMMFWYRQQPGQSLTLIATANQGSEATYESGFVIDKFPISRPNLTFSTLTVSNMSPEDSSIYLCSASGTDYGYTFGSGTRLTVV.

This chain uses TRBV4-3 with TRBJ2-7; 7 bases match TRBD1. CDR1 and CDR2 from the germline V gene are LGHNA and YSLEER. The CDR3 length is 13 residues. V was pared by 0 bases and J by 12 bases, with 8 bases of the junction left unmatched. DNA of the CDR3: TGCGCCAGCAGCCAAGATATTAGGGGGCTAAGGTACTTC. It encodes CASSQDIRGLRYF.

The gene calls are TRBV30 and TRBJ2-1; TRBD2 is a possible D gene (6 bases). Germline CDR1 GTSNPN, CDR2 SVGIG (reference sequence). Trimming left V 8 bases short and J 0 bases short, with 11 bases between. The CDR3 loop spans 13 amino acids. The CDR3 protein is CARRGLSYNEQFF. The DNA of the CDR3 is TGTGCCAGGCGGGGCCTCTCCTACAATGAGCAGTTCTTC.